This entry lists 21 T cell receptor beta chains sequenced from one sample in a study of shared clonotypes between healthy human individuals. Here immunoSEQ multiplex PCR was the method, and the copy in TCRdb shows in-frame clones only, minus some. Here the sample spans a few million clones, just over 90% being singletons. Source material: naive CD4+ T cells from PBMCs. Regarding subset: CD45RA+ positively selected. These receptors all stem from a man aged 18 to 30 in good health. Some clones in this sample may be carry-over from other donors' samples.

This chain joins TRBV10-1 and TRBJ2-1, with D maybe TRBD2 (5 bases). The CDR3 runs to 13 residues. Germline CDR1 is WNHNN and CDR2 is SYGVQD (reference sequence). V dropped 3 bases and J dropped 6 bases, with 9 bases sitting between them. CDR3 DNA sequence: TGCGCCAGCAGTGATGAAGGACTCAATGAGCAGTTCTTC. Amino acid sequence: CASSDEGLNEQFF.

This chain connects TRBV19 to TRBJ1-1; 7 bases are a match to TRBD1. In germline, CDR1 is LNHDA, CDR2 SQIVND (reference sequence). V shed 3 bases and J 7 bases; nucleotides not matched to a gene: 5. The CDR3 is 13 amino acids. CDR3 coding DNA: TGTGCCAGTAGTATCAGGGGGTCGGTTGAAGCTTTCTTT. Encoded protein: CASSIRGSVEAFF.

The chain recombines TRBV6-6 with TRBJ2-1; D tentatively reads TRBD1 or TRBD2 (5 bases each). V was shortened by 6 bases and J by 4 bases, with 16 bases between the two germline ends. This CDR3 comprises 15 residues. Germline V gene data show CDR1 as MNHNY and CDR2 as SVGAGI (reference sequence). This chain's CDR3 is CASRIRDAVYNEQFF. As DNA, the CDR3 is TGTGCCAGCAGGATCCGGGACGCTGTTTACAATGAGCAGTTCTTC.

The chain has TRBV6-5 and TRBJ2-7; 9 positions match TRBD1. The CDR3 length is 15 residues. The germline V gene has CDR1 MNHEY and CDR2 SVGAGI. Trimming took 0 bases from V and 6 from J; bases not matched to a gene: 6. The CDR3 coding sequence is TGTGCCAGCAGTTACTCTCTGGGACAGGGTTCCGAGCAGTACTTC. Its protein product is CASSYSLGQGSEQYF.

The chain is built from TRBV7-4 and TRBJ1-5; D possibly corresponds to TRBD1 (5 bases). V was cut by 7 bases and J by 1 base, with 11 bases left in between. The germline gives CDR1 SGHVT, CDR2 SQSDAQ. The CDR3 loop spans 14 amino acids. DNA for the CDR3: TGTGCCAGCAACCCCGCAGGGAGCAATCAGCCCCAGCATTTT. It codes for CASNPAGSNQPQHF.

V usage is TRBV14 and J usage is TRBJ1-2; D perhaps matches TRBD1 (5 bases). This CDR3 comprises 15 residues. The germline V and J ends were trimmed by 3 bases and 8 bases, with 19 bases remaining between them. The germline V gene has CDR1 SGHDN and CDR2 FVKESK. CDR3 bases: TGTGCCAGCAGCCAGGAAGGGGTAGGACGAGGGGGCTACACCTTC. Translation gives CASSQEGVGRGGYTF.

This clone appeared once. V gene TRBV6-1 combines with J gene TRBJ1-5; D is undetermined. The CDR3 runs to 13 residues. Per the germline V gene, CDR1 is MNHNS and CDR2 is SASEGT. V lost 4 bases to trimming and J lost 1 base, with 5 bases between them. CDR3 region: CASSVRSNQPQHF. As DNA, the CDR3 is TGTGCCAGCAGTGTCCGAAGCAATCAGCCCCAGCATTTT.

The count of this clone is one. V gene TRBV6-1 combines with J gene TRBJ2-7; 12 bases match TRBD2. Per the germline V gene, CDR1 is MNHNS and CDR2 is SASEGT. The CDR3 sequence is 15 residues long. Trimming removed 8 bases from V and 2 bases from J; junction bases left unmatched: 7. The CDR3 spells CASHQGTSGPYEQYF. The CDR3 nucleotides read TGTGCCAGCCATCAAGGGACTAGCGGGCCCTACGAGCAGTACTTC.

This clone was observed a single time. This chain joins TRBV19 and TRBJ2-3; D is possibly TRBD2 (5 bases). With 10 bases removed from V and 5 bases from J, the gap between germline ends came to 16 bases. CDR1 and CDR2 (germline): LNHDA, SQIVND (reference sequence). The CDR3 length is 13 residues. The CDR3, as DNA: TGTGCCACCGCGGGCAGGATGGTAGATACGCAGTATTTT. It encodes CATAGRMVDTQYF. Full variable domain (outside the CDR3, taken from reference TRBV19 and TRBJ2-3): DGGITQSPKYLFRKEGQNVTLSCEQNLNHDAMYWYRQDPGQGLRLIYYSQIVNDFQKGDIAEGYSVSREKKESFPLTVTSAQKNPTAFYLCATAGRMVDTQYFGPGTRLTVL.

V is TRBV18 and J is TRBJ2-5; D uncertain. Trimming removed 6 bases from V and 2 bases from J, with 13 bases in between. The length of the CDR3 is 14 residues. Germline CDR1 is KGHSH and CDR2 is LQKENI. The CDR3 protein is CASSPTRVQETQYF. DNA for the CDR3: TGTGCCAGCTCCCCGACCCGAGTACAAGAGACCCAGTACTTC.

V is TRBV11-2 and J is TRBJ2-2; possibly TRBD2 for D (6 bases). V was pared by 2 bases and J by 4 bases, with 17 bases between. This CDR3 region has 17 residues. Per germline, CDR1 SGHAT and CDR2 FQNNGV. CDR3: CASSLYHVAGSTGELFF. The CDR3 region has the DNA TGTGCCAGCAGCTTATACCACGTTGCGGGAAGCACCGGGGAGCTGTTTTTT.

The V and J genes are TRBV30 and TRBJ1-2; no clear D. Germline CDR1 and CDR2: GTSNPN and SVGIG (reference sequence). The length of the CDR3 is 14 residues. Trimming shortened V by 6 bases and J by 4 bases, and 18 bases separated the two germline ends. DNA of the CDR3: TGTGCCTGCCAACCCCGGACTGGGCTCTATGGCTACACCTTC. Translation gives CACQPRTGLYGYTF.

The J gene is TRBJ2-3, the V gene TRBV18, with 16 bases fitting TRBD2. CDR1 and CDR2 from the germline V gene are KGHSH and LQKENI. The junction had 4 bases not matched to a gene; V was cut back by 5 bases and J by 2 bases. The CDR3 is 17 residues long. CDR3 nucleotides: TGTGCCAGCTCATCGGGACTAGCGGGAGGGTCCACAGATACGCAGTATTTT. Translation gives CASSSGLAGGSTDTQYF.

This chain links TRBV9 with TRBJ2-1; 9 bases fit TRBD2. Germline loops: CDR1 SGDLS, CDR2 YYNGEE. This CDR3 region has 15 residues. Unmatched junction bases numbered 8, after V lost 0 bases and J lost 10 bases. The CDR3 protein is CASSVDPREGSEQFF. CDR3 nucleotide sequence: TGTGCCAGCAGCGTAGATCCGCGGGAGGGCTCCGAGCAGTTCTTC.

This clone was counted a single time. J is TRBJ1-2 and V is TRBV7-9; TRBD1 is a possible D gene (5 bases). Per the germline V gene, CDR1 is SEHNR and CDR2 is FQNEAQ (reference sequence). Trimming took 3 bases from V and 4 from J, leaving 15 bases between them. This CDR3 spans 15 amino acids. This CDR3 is CASSFGTLESYGYTF. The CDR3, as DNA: TGTGCCAGCAGCTTCGGGACGCTGGAATCCTATGGCTACACCTTC. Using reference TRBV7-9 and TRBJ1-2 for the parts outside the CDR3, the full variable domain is DTGVSQNPRHKITKRGQNVTFRCDPISEHNRLYWYRQTLGQGPEFLTYFQNEAQLEKSRLLSDRFSAERPKGSFSTLEIQRTEQGDSAMYLCASSFGTLESYGYTFGSGTRLTVV.

In nucleotides, the CDR3 is TGTGCCAGCACCCTTTGGGGCAGGGCGGGTTTGGATGAGCAGTTCTTC. It codes for CASTLWGRAGLDEQFF. This sequence joins TRBV5-6 and TRBJ2-1; D possibly matches TRBD1 or TRBD2 (5 bases each). V gave up 6 bases and J gave up 8 bases, with 24 bases separating them. The V gene's germline CDR1 is SGHDT and CDR2 YYEEEE. This CDR3 has 16 residues.

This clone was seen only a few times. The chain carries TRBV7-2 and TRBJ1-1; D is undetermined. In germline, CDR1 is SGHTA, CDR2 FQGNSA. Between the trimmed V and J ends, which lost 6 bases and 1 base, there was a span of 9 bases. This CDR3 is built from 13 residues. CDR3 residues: CASRLNQNTEAFF. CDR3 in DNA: TGTGCCAGCAGGCTCAACCAGAACACTGAAGCTTTCTTT.

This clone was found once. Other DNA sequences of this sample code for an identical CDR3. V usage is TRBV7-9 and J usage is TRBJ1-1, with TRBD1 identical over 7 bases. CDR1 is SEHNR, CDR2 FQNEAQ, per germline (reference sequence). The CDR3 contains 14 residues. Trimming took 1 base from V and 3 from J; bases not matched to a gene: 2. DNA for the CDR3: TGTGCCAGCAGCTTAGAACAGGGGTACACTGAAGCTTTCTTT. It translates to CASSLEQGYTEAFF. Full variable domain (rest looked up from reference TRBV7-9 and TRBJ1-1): DTGVSQNPRHKITKRGQNVTFRCDPISEHNRLYWYRQTLGQGPEFLTYFQNEAQLEKSRLLSDRFSAERPKGSFSTLEIQRTEQGDSAMYLCASSLEQGYTEAFFGQGTRLTVV.

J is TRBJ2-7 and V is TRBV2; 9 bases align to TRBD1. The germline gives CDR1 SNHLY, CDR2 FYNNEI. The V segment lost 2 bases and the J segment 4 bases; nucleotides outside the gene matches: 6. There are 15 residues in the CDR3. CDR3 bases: TGTGCCAGCAGTGAATTCGGGACAGGGCCTTACGAGCAGTACTTC. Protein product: CASSEFGTGPYEQYF.

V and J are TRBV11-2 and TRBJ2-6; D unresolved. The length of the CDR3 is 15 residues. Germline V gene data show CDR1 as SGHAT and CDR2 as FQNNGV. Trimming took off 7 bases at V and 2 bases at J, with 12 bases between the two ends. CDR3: CASTLALAGANVLTF. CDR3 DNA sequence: TGTGCCAGCACCCTGGCCCTAGCTGGGGCCAACGTCCTGACTTTC.

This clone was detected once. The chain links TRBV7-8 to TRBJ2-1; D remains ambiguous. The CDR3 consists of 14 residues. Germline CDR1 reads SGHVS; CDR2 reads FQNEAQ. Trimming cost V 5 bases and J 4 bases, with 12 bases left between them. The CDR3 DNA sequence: TGTGCCAGCAGCCTCTTGAGAGTTTACAATGAGCAGTTCTTC. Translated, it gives CASSLLRVYNEQFF. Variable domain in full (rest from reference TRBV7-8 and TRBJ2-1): GAGVSQSPRYKVAKRGQDVALRCDPISGHVSLFWYQQALGQGPEFLTYFQNEAQLDKSGLPSDRFFAERPEGSVSTLKIQRTQQEDSAVYLCASSLLRVYNEQFFGPGTRLTVL.